This entry lists 28 T cell receptor beta chains sequenced from one sample in a study of molecular identifiers for immune sequencing clone quantification. TCRdb passed the PCR reads through MiXCR, listing each CDR3 protein once. The sample lists hundreds of thousands of distinct CDR3 sequences; about 25% were seen once. The sequencing input was naive CD8+ T cells from blood, with Jurkat cell RNA spiked in. Subset meaning: FACS-sorted CD8+CD4-CCR7+CD45RA+ naive T cells. These receptors were collected from a human donor in good health. Some libraries in this study had Jurkat cell RNA spiked in.

This clonotype was recorded a few times. The rearrangement links TRBV12-3 or TRBV12-4 to TRBJ2-1; D call uncertain. The CDR3 covers 14 residues. Deletions cut 0 bases from V and 4 bases from J, with 7 bases between. The CDR3 nucleotides are TGTGCCAGCAGTTTAGCTTATGGGTACAATGAGCAGTTCTTC. Encoded protein: CASSLAYGYNEQFF.

Concerning this clonotype itself: This may come from a read error, since a much larger clone is one base off. The rearrangement uses TRBV3-1 and TRBJ2-3, with 11 positions matching TRBD2. The CDR3 is 15 residues long. V was pared by 8 bases and J by 2 bases, with 6 bases of the junction left unmatched. Germline V gene lookup returns CDR1 LGHDT and CDR2 YNNKEL (reference sequence). CDR3 region: CASGRLAGYTDTQYF. CDR3 nucleotides: TGTGCCAGCGGCCGACTAGCGGGATACACAGATACGCAGTATTTT.

This rearrangement joins TRBV28 to TRBJ2-7, with 7 bases fitting TRBD2. This CDR3 is built from 13 residues. V trimming: 6 bases; J trimming: 1 base; junction bases outside the gene matches: 3. The germline V gene has CDR1 MDHEN and CDR2 SYDVKM. The CDR3, as DNA: TGTGCCAGCAGGGGAGGGCGATCCTACGAGCAGTACTTC. Translated: CASRGGRSYEQYF.

This clonotype was seen at least ten times. CDR3 sequence (DNA): TGTGCCAGCAGCGCTGGGTTTGGAACCGGGGAGCTGTTTTTT. It specifies CASSAGFGTGELFF. The gene calls are TRBV7-9 and TRBJ2-2; unclear D gene. The V and J ends lost 5 bases and 5 bases respectively, with 12 bases between them. The germline V gene encodes CDR1 SEHNR and CDR2 FQNEAQ (reference sequence). This CDR3 is built from 14 residues. Full variable domain (rest looked up from reference TRBV7-9 and TRBJ2-2): DTGVSQNPRHKITKRGQNVTFRCDPISEHNRLYWYRQTLGQGPEFLTYFQNEAQLEKSRLLSDRFSAERPKGSFSTLEIQRTEQGDSAMYLCASSAGFGTGELFFGEGSRLTVL.

A few counts support this clonotype. This chain links TRBV12-3 or TRBV12-4 with TRBJ2-2; D not certain. Trimming took off 0 bases at V and 6 bases at J, with 5 bases between the two ends. The CDR3 sequence is 13 residues long. The chain's CDR3 is CASSLALSGELFF. The CDR3 DNA reads as TGTGCCAGCAGTTTAGCGCTGTCCGGGGAGCTGTTTTTT.

The chain links TRBV19 to TRBJ2-1; D possibly corresponds to TRBD2 (5 bases). This CDR3 has 15 amino acids. CDR1 LNHDA and CDR2 SQIVND come from the germline V gene (reference sequence). Trimming left V 6 bases short and J 0 bases short, with 12 bases between. The chain's CDR3 is CASSLDGLSYNEQFF. CDR3 in DNA: TGTGCCAGTAGCCTTGACGGACTCTCCTACAATGAGCAGTTCTTC. The full variable domain, completed using reference TRBV19 and TRBJ2-1, is DGGITQSPKYLFRKEGQNVTLSCEQNLNHDAMYWYRQDPGQGLRLIYYSQIVNDFQKGDIAEGYSVSREKKESFPLTVTSAQKNPTAFYLCASSLDGLSYNEQFFGPGTRLTVL.

This clonotype came up a few times. The chain is built from TRBV27 and TRBJ1-1; 9 nucleotides agree with TRBD1. In germline, CDR1 is MNHEY, CDR2 SMNVEV (reference sequence). After removal of 3 bases from V and 1 base from J, the junction contained 9 bases not matched to a gene. The CDR3 covers 17 residues. DNA for the CDR3: TGTGCCAGCAGTTTCATAAGCTACAGGGGGCCGAACACTGAAGCTTTCTTT. Protein sequence: CASSFISYRGPNTEAFF.

This clonotype was observed many times. The rearrangement joins TRBV5-1 to TRBJ2-7; D is undetermined. The CDR3 is 13 amino acids. The ends were cut back, 2 bases at V and 4 bases at J, with 10 bases in the middle. CDR1 is SGHRS and CDR2 is YFSETQ in the germline V gene. CDR3 protein: CASSLPDGYEQYF. The DNA for the CDR3 is TGCGCCAGCAGCTTACCGGACGGGTACGAGCAGTACTTC.

In this sample, this clonotype turned up a few times. The chain recombines TRBV3-1 with TRBJ2-6; D perhaps matches TRBD2 (6 bases). V was trimmed by 0 bases and J by 0 bases, leaving 9 bases between them. Germline V lookup: CDR1 LGHDT, CDR2 YNNKEL (reference sequence). The CDR3 spans 17 residues. The CDR3 DNA follows: TGTGCCAGCAGCCAAGAACGGGGGAGCTCTGGGGCCAACGTCCTGACTTTC. Encoded protein: CASSQERGSSGANVLTF.

This clonotype showed up just a few times. The chain is built from TRBV10-1 and TRBJ2-5; 10 bases align to TRBD1. Germline loops: CDR1 WNHNN, CDR2 SYGVQD (reference sequence). This CDR3 region has 16 residues. V lost 5 bases and J lost 4; bases outside the gene matches: 10. As DNA, the CDR3 is TGCGCCAGCAGTCCCAAGGTTGGGACAGGGGTAGAGACCCAGTACTTC. Its protein product is CASSPKVGTGVETQYF.

The gene calls are TRBV7-9 and TRBJ2-3, with D perhaps assigned TRBD1 or TRBD2 (5 bases each). The V gene lost 5 bases and the J gene lost 2 bases, with 14 bases spanning the gap. This CDR3 is built from 15 residues. CDR1 is SEHNR, CDR2 FQNEAQ, per germline (reference sequence). In DNA form, the CDR3 reads TGTGCCAGCAGCGAGAGGGACGGAATCACAGATACGCAGTATTTT. Residues: CASSERDGITDTQYF.

Concerning this clonotype itself: A much larger clone differs by one base, so this may be a read error. J is TRBJ2-4 and V is TRBV4-1; 7 bases map to TRBD1. CDR3 length: 13 amino acids. Germline CDR1 reads MGHRA; CDR2 reads YSYEKL. The V and J ends lost 8 bases and 6 bases, in that order; junction bases with no gene match: 7. Here the CDR3 reads CASSDRWPNIQYF. The CDR3 DNA sequence: TGCGCCAGCTCGGACAGGTGGCCAAACATTCAGTACTTC.

This CDR3 is CSARLAGGVNNEQFF. The DNA for the CDR3 is TGCAGCGCAAGACTAGCGGGAGGGGTTAACAATGAGCAGTTCTTC. J is TRBJ2-1 and V is TRBV29-1; TRBD2 aligns across 14 bases. V was pared by 7 bases and J by 5 bases, with 7 bases of the junction left unmatched. The CDR3 has 15 residues. CDR1 SQVTM and CDR2 ANQGSEA come from the germline V gene.

Note on this clonotype: This may come from a read error, since a much larger clone is one base off. The chain recombines TRBV20-1 with TRBJ1-3; D uncertain. The V gene's germline CDR1 is DFQATT and CDR2 SNEGSKA (reference sequence). The CDR3 totals 14 residues. The DNA for the CDR3 is TGCAGTGCTAGCCCAGCCTACTCTGGAAACACCGTATATTTT. It yields the protein CSASPAYSGNTVYF.

This clonotype was seen ten or more times. The gene calls are TRBV7-9 and TRBJ1-1, with D unclear. Germline V gene data show CDR1 as SEHNR and CDR2 as FQNEAQ (reference sequence). The CDR3 length is 13 residues. V was clipped by 4 bases and J by 7 bases, with 13 bases between them. The CDR3 region has the DNA TGTGCCAGCAGCTCGCAGCCCACGGGTGAAGCTTTCTTT. This encodes CASSSQPTGEAFF. Full variable domain (missing parts from reference TRBV7-9 and TRBJ1-1): DTGVSQNPRHKITKRGQNVTFRCDPISEHNRLYWYRQTLGQGPEFLTYFQNEAQLEKSRLLSDRFSAERPKGSFSTLEIQRTEQGDSAMYLCASSSQPTGEAFFGQGTRLTVV.

CDR3 sequence: CAGPRYTGELFF. DNA of the CDR3: TGTGCGGGCCCCAGGTACACCGGGGAGCTGTTTTTT. V and J are TRBV30 and TRBJ2-2; the D is unclear. Germline loops: CDR1 GTSNPN, CDR2 SVGIG (reference sequence). The CDR3 consists of 12 residues.

Details on this clonotype: An end of the junction differs from the germline gene, which may be a read error. This chain joins TRBV4-3 and TRBJ2-7; D is unresolved. Germline V gene data show CDR1 as LGHNA and CDR2 as YSLEER. The CDR3 runs 13 residues. CDR3: CASSQWRTYEQSF. Here the CDR3 DNA reads TGCGCCAGCAGCCAATGGAGAACCTACGAGCAGTCCTTC.

This clonotype was recorded a few times. This chain links TRBV19 with TRBJ1-2; the D gene is possibly TRBD1 (6 bases). The ends were cut back, 5 bases at V and 4 bases at J, with 14 bases in the middle. From germline, CDR1 is LNHDA and CDR2 SQIVND (reference sequence). There are 14 residues in the CDR3. The CDR3 spells CASSVAGAAYGYTF. CDR3 coding DNA: TGTGCCAGTAGTGTCGCGGGGGCGGCCTATGGCTACACCTTC.

With regard to this clonotype: A much larger clone lies a single base off, so this may be a read error. Likely a read error: the CDR3 ends without its conserved phenylalanine or tryptophan. The chain recombines TRBV7-9 with TRBJ2-3; 9 bases match TRBD2. Germline CDR1 SEHNR, CDR2 FQNEAQ (reference sequence). This CDR3 contains 14 residues. V shed 5 bases, J shed 6 bases, and the junction held 6 bases outside the gene matches. DNA of the CDR3: TGTGCCAGCAGCCCGCCGGCGGGAGGGGATACGCAGTATTAT. Translated, it gives CASSPPAGGDTQYY.

The sample holds many counts of this clonotype. J is TRBJ1-6 and V is TRBV20-1; maybe TRBD1 (5 bases). V lost 5 bases and J 8 bases, leaving 22 bases between the germline ends. The CDR3 runs 16 residues. Per the germline V gene, CDR1 is DFQATT and CDR2 is SNEGSKA (reference sequence). The CDR3 spells CSAERAGAGGDSPLHF. CDR3 nucleotides: TGCAGTGCTGAACGGGCGGGCGCCGGGGGGGATTCACCCCTCCACTTT.

The chain uses TRBV4-1 and TRBJ1-3; TRBD1 agrees at 8 bases. The V gene end was trimmed by 3 bases and the J gene end by 3 bases; junction bases not matched to a gene: 10. This CDR3 is 17 amino acids long. CDR1 is MGHRA and CDR2 is YSYEKL in the germline V gene. The CDR3: CASSQEKQGVNGNTIYF. CDR3 in DNA: TGCGCCAGCAGCCAGGAAAAACAGGGGGTGAATGGAAACACCATATATTTT.

This chain links TRBV13 with TRBJ1-1; D is undetermined. Germline lookup yields CDR1 PRHDT and CDR2 FYEKMQ (reference sequence). This CDR3 has 14 amino acids. Trimming removed 4 bases at V and 1 base at J, with 10 bases between. CDR3 region: CASSWTDANTEAFF. In DNA, the CDR3 is TGTGCCAGCAGCTGGACGGACGCGAACACTGAAGCTTTCTTT.

On this clonotype: This could be a read error, since a much larger clone is one nucleotide away. The gene calls are TRBV5-6 and TRBJ1-1; TRBD1 aligns across 9 bases. The CDR3 covers 14 residues. The germline V gene has CDR1 SGHDT and CDR2 YYEEEE. This CDR3 is CVSRQGQGYPEAFF. In DNA form, the CDR3 reads TGTGTCAGCAGACAAGGACAGGGGTATCCTGAAGCTTTCTTT.

J is TRBJ2-3 and V is TRBV11-2; TRBD2 matches 12 bases. Germline V CDR1 and CDR2: SGHAT, FQNNGV. The CDR3 loop spans 18 amino acids. V lost 6 bases to trimming and J lost 1 base; unmatched junction nucleotides: 11. The CDR3 region has the DNA TGTGCCAGCAGGGCCCCCTCTAGCGGGAGGGAAGGCACAGATACGCAGTATTTT. Its translation: CASRAPSSGREGTDTQYF.

With respect to this clonotype: It may be a read error: a sequence one base away is much more abundant. This chain links TRBV4-3 with TRBJ1-1, with TRBD1 matching 8 bases. The ends lost 0 bases at V and 4 bases at J; junction bases unmatched: 13. The CDR3 is 18 residues long. The germline CDR1 and CDR2 sequences are LGHNA and YSLEER. The CDR3 loop reads CASSQDLSGQGLSTEAFF. CDR3 coding DNA: TGCGCCAGCAGCCAAGATCTGTCCGGACAGGGCCTGAGCACTGAAGCTTTCTTT.

This clonotype was seen at least ten times. The chain couples TRBV20-1 to TRBJ1-3, with TRBD1 identical over 9 bases. The CDR3 has 12 residues. Germline values: CDR1 DFQATT, CDR2 SNEGSKA (reference sequence). J gave up 8 bases and V 6 bases, and 5 bases lay outside the gene matches. Here the CDR3 reads CSATGQGYTIYF. The CDR3 DNA is TGCAGTGCAACGGGACAGGGATACACCATATATTTT.

There are many counts of this clonotype. The genes are TRBV7-2 and TRBJ2-5; no definite D call. V shed 2 bases and J shed 3 bases, with 10 bases lying between them. This CDR3 comprises 14 residues. Germline V CDR1 and CDR2: SGHTA, FQGNSA. This chain's CDR3 is CASSLYRAEETQYF. CDR3 in DNA: TGTGCCAGCAGCTTATACCGAGCAGAAGAGACCCAGTACTTC.

This clonotype was detected a few times. The CDR3 coding sequence is TGCGCCAGCACACAGGGGGCAAAGGACACTGAAGCTTTCTTT. It codes for CASTQGAKDTEAFF. V gene TRBV10-2 combines with J gene TRBJ1-1; the match to TRBD1 covers 9 bases. With 7 bases clipped from V and 3 bases from J, the junction kept 6 bases outside the gene matches. The CDR3 runs 14 residues. Germline assignment: CDR1 WSHSY and CDR2 SAAADI.